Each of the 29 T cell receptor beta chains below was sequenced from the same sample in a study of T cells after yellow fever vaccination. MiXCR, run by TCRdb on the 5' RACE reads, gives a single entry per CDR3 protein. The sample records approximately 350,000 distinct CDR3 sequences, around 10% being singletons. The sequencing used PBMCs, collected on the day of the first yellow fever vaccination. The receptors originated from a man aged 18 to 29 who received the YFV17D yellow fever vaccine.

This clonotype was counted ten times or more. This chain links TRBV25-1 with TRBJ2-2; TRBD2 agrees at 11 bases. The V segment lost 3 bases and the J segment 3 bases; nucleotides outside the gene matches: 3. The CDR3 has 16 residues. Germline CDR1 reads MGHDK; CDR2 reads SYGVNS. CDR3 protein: CASSDGLAGHTGELFF. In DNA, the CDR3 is TGTGCCAGCAGTGACGGACTAGCGGGCCACACCGGGGAGCTGTTTTTT.

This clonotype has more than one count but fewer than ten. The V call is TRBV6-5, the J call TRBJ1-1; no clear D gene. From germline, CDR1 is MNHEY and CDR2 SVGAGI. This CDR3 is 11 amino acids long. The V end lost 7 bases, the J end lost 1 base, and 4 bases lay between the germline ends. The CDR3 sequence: CASIENTEAFF. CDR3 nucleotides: TGTGCCAGCATAGAGAACACTGAAGCTTTCTTT.

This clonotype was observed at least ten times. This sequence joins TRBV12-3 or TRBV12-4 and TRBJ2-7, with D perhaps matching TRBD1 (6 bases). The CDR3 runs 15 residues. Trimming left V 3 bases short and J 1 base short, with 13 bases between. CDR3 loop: CASSFWGPVSYEQYF. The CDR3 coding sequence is TGTGCCAGCAGTTTTTGGGGGCCGGTTTCCTACGAGCAGTACTTC.

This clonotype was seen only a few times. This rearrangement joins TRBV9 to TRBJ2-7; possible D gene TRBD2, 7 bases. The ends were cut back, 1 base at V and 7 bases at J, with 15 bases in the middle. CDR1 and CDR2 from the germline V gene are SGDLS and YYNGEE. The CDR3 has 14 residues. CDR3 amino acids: CASSVKAGAGEQYF. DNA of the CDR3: TGTGCCAGCAGCGTAAAGGCGGGGGCGGGTGAGCAGTACTTC.

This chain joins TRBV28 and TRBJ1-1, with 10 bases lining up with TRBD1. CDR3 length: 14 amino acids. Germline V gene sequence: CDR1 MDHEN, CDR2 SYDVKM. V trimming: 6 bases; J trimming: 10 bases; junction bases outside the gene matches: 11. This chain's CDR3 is CASSLIDRGPGAFF. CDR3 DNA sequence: TGTGCCAGCAGCCTGATAGACAGGGGGCCTGGAGCTTTCTTT.

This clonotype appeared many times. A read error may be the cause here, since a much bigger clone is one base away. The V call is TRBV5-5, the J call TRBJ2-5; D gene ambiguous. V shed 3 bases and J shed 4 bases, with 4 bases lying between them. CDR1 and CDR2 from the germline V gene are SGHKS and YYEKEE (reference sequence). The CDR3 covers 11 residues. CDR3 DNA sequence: TGTGCCAGCAGCTCACCAGAGACCCAGTACTTC. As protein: CASSSPETQYF.

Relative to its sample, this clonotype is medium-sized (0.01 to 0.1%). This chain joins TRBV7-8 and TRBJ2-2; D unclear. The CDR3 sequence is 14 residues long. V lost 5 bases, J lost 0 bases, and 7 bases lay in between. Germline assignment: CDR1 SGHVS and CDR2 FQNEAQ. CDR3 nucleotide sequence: TGTGCCAGCAGCGCAGTCGCGAACACCGGGGAGCTGTTTTTT. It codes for CASSAVANTGELFF.

The CDR3 coding sequence is TGTGCCAGCAGTCTCCCGGGAAGGGGGCAGAGTGAAGCTTTCTTT. Protein: CASSLPGRGQSEAFF. This rearrangement joins TRBV6-2 or TRBV6-3 to TRBJ1-1; 7 bases map to TRBD1. The V gene end was trimmed by 5 bases and the J gene end by 7 bases; junction bases not matched to a gene: 13. Germline CDR1 and CDR2: MNHEY and SVGEGT. The CDR3 covers 15 residues.

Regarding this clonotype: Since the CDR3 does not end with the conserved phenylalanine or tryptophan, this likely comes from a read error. The CDR3 bases are TGTGCCAGCTCCCAGACGACGGAAACACCCGAAGCTTTCTCT. Protein sequence: CASSQTTETPEAFS. The V and J genes are TRBV18 and TRBJ1-1; unclear D gene. The V end was cut by 6 bases, the J end by 8 bases, with 19 bases between. Germline loops: CDR1 KGHSH, CDR2 LQKENI. CDR3 length: 14 amino acids.

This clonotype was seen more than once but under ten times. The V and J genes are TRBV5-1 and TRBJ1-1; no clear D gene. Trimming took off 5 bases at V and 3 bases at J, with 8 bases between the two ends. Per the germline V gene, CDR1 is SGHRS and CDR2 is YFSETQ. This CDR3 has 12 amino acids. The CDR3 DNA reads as TGCGCCAGCAGTCCGGGAGACACTGAAGCTTTCTTT. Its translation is CASSPGDTEAFF.

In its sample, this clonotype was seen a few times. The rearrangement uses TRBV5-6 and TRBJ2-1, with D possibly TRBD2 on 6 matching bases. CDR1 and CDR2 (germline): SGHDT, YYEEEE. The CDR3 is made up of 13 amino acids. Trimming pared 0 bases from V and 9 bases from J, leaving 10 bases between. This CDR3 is CASSLVDGGEQFF. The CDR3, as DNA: TGTGCCAGCAGCTTGGTCGACGGGGGTGAGCAGTTCTTC. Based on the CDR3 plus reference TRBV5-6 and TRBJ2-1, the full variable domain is DAGVTQSPTHLIKTRGQQVTLRCSPKSGHDTVSWYQQALGQGPQFIFQYYEEEERQRGNFPDRFSGHQFPNYSSELNVNALLLGDSALYLCASSLVDGGEQFFGPGTRLTVL.

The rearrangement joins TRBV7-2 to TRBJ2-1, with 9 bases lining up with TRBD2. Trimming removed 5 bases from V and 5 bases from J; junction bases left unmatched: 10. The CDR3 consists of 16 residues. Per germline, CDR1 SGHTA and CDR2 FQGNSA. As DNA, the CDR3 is TGTGCCAGCAGCAGCAGGGGGGCTAGCGGGGACAATGAGCAGTTCTTC. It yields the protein CASSSRGASGDNEQFF.

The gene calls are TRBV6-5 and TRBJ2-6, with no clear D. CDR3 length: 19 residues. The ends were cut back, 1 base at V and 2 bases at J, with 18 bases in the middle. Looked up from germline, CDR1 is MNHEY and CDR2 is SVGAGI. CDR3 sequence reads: CASSYWSSGWGAGANVLTF. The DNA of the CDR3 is TGTGCCAGCAGTTACTGGTCAAGTGGGTGGGGTGCTGGGGCCAACGTCCTGACTTTC.

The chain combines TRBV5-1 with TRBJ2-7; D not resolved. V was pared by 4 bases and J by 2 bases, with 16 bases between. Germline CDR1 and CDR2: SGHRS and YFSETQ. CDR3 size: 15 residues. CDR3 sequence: CASSAELTQTYEQYF. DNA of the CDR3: TGCGCCAGCAGCGCCGAGTTAACTCAAACCTACGAGCAGTACTTC. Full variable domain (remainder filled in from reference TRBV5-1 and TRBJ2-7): KAGVTQTPRYLIKTRGQQVTLSCSPISGHRSVSWYQQTPGQGLQFLFEYFSETQRNKGNFPGRFSGRQFSNSRSEMNVSTLELGDSALYLCASSAELTQTYEQYFGPGTRLTVT.

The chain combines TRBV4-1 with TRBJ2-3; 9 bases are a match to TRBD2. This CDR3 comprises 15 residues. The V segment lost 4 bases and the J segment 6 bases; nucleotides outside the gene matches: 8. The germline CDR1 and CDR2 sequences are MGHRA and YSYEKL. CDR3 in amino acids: CASSRVAGVGDTQYF. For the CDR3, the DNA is TGCGCCAGCAGCCGGGTAGCGGGGGTGGGCGATACGCAGTATTTT.

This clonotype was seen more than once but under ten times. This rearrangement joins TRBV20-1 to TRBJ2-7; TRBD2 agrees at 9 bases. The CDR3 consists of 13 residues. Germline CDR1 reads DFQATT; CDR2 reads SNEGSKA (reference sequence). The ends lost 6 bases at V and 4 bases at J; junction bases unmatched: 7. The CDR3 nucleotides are TGCAGTGCCGGGGGACTAGCAGGGTACGAGCAGTACTTC. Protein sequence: CSAGGLAGYEQYF.

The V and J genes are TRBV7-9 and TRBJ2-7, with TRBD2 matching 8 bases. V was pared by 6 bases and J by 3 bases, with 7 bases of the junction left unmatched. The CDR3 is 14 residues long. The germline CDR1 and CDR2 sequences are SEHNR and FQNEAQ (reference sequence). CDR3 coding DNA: TGTGCCAGCAGTCTCGGGCGGGGGGTCTACGAGCAGTACGTC. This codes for CASSLGRGVYEQYV.

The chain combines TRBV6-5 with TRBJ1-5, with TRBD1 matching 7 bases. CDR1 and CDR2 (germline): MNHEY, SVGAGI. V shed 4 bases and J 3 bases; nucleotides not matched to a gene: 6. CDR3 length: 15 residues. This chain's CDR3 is CASSFPDRINQPQHF. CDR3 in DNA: TGTGCCAGCAGTTTCCCGGACAGGATCAATCAGCCCCAGCATTTT.

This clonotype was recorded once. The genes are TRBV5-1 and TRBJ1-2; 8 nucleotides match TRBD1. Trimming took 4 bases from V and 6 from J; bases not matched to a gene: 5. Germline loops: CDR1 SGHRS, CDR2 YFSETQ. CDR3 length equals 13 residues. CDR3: CASSMTGEDGYTF. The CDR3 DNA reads TGCGCCAGCAGCATGACAGGGGAAGATGGCTACACCTTC.

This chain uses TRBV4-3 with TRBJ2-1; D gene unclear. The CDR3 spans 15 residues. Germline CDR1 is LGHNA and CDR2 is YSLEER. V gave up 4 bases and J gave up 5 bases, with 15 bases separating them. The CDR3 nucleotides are TGCGCCAGCAGCCCGAAAGAATCTAGGGACAATGAGCAGTTCTTC. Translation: CASSPKESRDNEQFF.

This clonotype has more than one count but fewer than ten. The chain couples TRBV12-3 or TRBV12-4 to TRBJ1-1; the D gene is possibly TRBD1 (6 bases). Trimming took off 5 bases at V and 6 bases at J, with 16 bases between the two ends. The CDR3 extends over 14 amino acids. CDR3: CASSLRHRGPEAFF. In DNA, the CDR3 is TGTGCCAGCAGTCTCCGCCATCGGGGGCCTGAAGCTTTCTTT.

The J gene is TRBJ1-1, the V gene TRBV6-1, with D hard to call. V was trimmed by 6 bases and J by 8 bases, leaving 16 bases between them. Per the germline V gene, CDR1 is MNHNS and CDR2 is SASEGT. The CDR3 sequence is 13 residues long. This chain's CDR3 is CASSPARLVEAFF. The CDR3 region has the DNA TGTGCCAGCAGCCCCGCGCGGCTCGTGGAAGCTTTCTTT.

The CDR3 sequence is CASKFRSDQPQHF. Written as DNA, the CDR3 is TGTGCCAGCAAGTTTAGGTCTGATCAGCCCCAGCATTTT. The rearrangement uses TRBV2 and TRBJ1-5; D remains unclear. V lost 7 bases and J 5 bases, leaving 12 bases between the germline ends. Germline V lookup: CDR1 SNHLY, CDR2 FYNNEI. CDR3 size: 13 residues.

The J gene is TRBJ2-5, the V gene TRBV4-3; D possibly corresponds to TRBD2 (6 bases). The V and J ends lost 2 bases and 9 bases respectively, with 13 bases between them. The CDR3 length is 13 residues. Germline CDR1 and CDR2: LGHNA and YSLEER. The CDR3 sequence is CASSQLDWGAQYF. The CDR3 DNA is TGCGCCAGCAGCCAACTGGACTGGGGGGCCCAGTACTTC.

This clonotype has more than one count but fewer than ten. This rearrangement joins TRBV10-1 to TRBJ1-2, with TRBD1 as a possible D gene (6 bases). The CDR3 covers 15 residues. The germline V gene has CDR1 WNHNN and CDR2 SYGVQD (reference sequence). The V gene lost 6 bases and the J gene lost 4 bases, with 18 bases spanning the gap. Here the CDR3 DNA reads TGCGCCAGCAGACCTTGGGGGGGCGCCGCCTATGGCTACACCTTC. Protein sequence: CASRPWGGAAYGYTF.

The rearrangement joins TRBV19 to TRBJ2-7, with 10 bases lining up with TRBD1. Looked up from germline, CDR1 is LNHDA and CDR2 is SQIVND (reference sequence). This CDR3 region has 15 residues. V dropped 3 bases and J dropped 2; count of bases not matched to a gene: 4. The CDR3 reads CASSMTGGAAYEQYF. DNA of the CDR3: TGTGCCAGTAGTATGACAGGGGGCGCAGCCTACGAGCAGTACTTC.

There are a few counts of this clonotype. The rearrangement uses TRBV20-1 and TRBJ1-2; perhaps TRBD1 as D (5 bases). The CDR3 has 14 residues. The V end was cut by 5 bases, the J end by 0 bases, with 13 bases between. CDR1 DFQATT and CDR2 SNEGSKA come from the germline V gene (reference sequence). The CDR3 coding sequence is TGCAGTGCTGCGGCCGACAGCTCTAACTATGGCTACACCTTC. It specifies CSAAADSSNYGYTF.

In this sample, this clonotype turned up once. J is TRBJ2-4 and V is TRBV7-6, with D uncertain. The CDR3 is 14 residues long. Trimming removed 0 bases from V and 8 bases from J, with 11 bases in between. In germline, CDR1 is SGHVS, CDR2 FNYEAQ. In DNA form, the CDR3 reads TGTGCCAGCAGCTTAGCGGACCACGCGGACATTCAGTACTTC. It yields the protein CASSLADHADIQYF.

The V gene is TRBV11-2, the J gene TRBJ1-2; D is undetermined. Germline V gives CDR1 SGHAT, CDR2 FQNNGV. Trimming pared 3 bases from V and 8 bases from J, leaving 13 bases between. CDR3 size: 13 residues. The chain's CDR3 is CASSFEGHGGYTF. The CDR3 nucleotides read TGTGCCAGCAGCTTTGAGGGCCACGGCGGCTACACCTTC.